The 5 T cell receptor beta chains below were found in one sample sequenced in a study of blood T cell repertoires in COVID-19. Measured with immunoSEQ multiplex PCR; TCRdb has only the in-frame clones, and not every one. Of hundreds of thousands of clones listed, 86% are singletons. What was sequenced was peripheral blood. These receptor sequences come from a young woman with active or convalescent COVID-19.

This clone turned up a few times. Distinct nucleotide sequences in the sample also encode this CDR3. The gene calls are TRBV5-1 and TRBJ2-1; TRBD2 matches at 7 bases. Germline assignment: CDR1 SGHRS and CDR2 YFSETQ. The CDR3 spans 15 residues. V was clipped by 0 bases and J by 4 bases; unmatched bases: 4. CDR3: CASSLDGGSYNEQFF. DNA for the CDR3: TGCGCCAGCAGCTTGGACGGCGGGAGTTACAATGAGCAGTTCTTC.

The chain uses TRBV27 and TRBJ2-1, with 10 bases aligning to TRBD1. Losses at the gene ends were 3 bases for V and 4 bases for J; bases not matched to a gene: 3. The CDR3 runs 15 residues. CDR1 is MNHEY and CDR2 is SMNVEV in the germline V gene (reference sequence). CDR3 residues: CASSLGTGVYNEQFF. In DNA, the CDR3 is TGTGCCAGCAGTTTGGGGACAGGGGTTTACAATGAGCAGTTCTTC.

The rearrangement links TRBV27 to TRBJ2-1; 11 bases map to TRBD2. With 4 bases clipped from V and 3 bases from J, the junction kept 2 bases outside the gene matches. Germline V gives CDR1 MNHEY, CDR2 SMNVEV (reference sequence). The CDR3 loop spans 15 amino acids. In DNA form, the CDR3 reads TGTGCCAGCAGTTCTAGCGGGGGGAACTACAATGAGCAGTTCTTC. This sequence encodes CASSSSGGNYNEQFF.

The chain combines TRBV25-1 with TRBJ1-2, with D perhaps matching TRBD1 (5 bases). V lost 1 base to trimming and J lost 3 bases, with 18 bases between them. CDR3 length: 17 residues. Germline CDR1 and CDR2: MGHDK and SYGVNS. CDR3 sequence: CASSEWEGTGSYYGYTF. CDR3 in DNA: TGTGCCAGCAGTGAATGGGAGGGGACTGGCAGCTACTATGGCTACACCTTC.

The chain joins TRBV6-5 to TRBJ2-7, with 7 bases identical to TRBD1. The CDR3 is 15 amino acids. From germline, CDR1 is MNHEY and CDR2 SVGAGI. The V segment lost 4 bases and the J segment 3 bases; nucleotides outside the gene matches: 9. The CDR3 coding sequence is TGTGCCAGCAGTTTCCTCCGGGACAGCTACTACGAGCAGTACTTC. Protein: CASSFLRDSYYEQYF.